The T cell receptor (beta chain) described here comes from a study of blood T cell repertoires in COVID-19. Across the whole study: Donors in the United States, Italy and Spain gave samples during acute or convalescent COVID-19.

In the authors' workflow: It was from reference gene primer amplification that nucleated cell counts were estimated. Sequencing used immunoSEQ multiplex PCR; TCRdb keeps in-frame clones, though not all of them. V and J calls plus clone size are reproduced from that table; the DNA served to infer D and trimming. This table has about 130,000 clones, just under 85% appearing once. CDR3 length: 11 amino acids. The germline V gene encodes CDR1 SQVTM and CDR2 ANQGSEA. Trimming cost V 4 bases and J 4 bases, with 5 bases left between them. The participants were between roughly 18 and 89 years old and came from under 25 US areas.

The sample consisted of PBMCs or T cells enriched from blood (not recorded which). The chain joins TRBV29-1 to TRBJ2-1; D gene uncertain. The TCR sequence derives from a man aged 45-60 years who had recovered from COVID-19. In DNA form, the CDR3 reads TGCAGCGTTGTTTCTTACAATGAGCAGTTCTTC. Protein sequence: CSVVSYNEQFF.